Below are 8 T cell receptor beta chains sequenced from a single sample in a study of cytomegalovirus exposure and HLA in healthy donors. Vbeta (60) and Jbeta (13) primers were used in the PCR. Generated by immunoSEQ multiplex PCR, the TCRdb table keeps only in-frame clones and is missing some. This sample carries approximately 110,000 clones, roughly 80% of them seen once, and the ten largest clones take 0.24%. Input material: PBMCs. These receptor sequences come from a man aged 45-65 years in good health and CMV-seronegative.

The chain carries TRBV6-1 and TRBJ1-5, with D unresolved. The CDR3 totals 15 residues. Germline lookup yields CDR1 MNHNS and CDR2 SASEGT. The V end was cut by 6 bases, the J end by 7 bases, with 19 bases between. CDR3 nucleotides: TGTGCCAGCAGAACCCTCGGGGAGACCCAACAGCCCCAGCATTTT. It encodes CASRTLGETQQPQHF.

V and J are TRBV11-2 and TRBJ2-7, with a weak D call TRBD1 (5 bases). CDR1 and CDR2 (germline): SGHAT, FQNNGV. Trimming removed 1 base from V and 0 bases from J, with 10 bases in between. The CDR3 length is 15 residues. The CDR3, as DNA: TGTGCCAGCAGCTTAGGATCAGGGAACTCCTACGAGCAGTACTTC. Amino acids: CASSLGSGNSYEQYF.

This chain connects TRBV19 to TRBJ2-2; D not resolved. This CDR3 has 15 residues. Germline-derived CDR1 and CDR2 are LNHDA and SQIVND (reference sequence). V shed 1 base and J shed 5 bases, with 11 bases lying between them. CDR3 coding DNA: TGTGCCAGTAGTATAGTGGGTAGCCGAACCGGGGAGCTGTTTTTT. Amino acids: CASSIVGSRTGELFF.

This sequence joins TRBV4-2 and TRBJ1-1; D is unclear. V lost 7 bases and J 0 bases, leaving 21 bases between the germline ends. Germline V gives CDR1 LGHNA, CDR2 YNFKEQ. The CDR3 contains 17 residues. CDR3 protein: CASTLSISQPMNTEAFF. The DNA of the CDR3 is TGTGCCAGCACCCTAAGCATTTCCCAACCCATGAACACTGAAGCTTTCTTT.

The chain uses TRBV11-1 and TRBJ1-2; the match to TRBD1 covers 7 bases. The CDR3 covers 14 residues. Unmatched junction bases numbered 7, after V lost 5 bases and J lost 4 bases. The germline gives CDR1 SGHAT, CDR2 FQDESV (reference sequence). The CDR3 region is CASSPTGSIYGYTF. The DNA for the CDR3 is TGTGCCAGCAGCCCGACAGGGTCGATCTATGGCTACACCTTC.

This clone was detected once. V and J are TRBV6-6 and TRBJ2-2; 7 bases fit TRBD1. V dropped 0 bases and J dropped 5; count of bases not matched to a gene: 3. Germline values: CDR1 MNHNY, CDR2 SVGAGI (reference sequence). This CDR3 is built from 15 residues. The CDR3 DNA is TGTGCCAGCAGTTACTCAGGGGGCGGTACCGGGGAGCTGTTTTTT. Its translation is CASSYSGGGTGELFF.

V and J are TRBV9 and TRBJ2-7; 7 bases are shared with TRBD1. V lost 7 bases and J lost 2; bases outside the gene matches: 9. CDR1 and CDR2 from the germline V gene are SGDLS and YYNGEE. This CDR3 has 14 residues. The CDR3 region is CASGIRTGPYEQYF. The CDR3 DNA is TGTGCCAGCGGGATACGGACAGGCCCCTACGAGCAGTACTTC.

V and J are TRBV27 and TRBJ2-3, with D perhaps matching TRBD2 (5 bases). Germline lookup yields CDR1 MNHEY and CDR2 SMNVEV (reference sequence). The V end lost 7 bases, the J end lost 6 bases, and 17 bases lay between the germline ends. The CDR3 is made up of 14 amino acids. CDR3 bases: TGTGCCAGCACCCCGGAGGTCGCATCCGATACGCAGTATTTT. This codes for CASTPEVASDTQYF.